Given below is one TCR beta chain in context. As yet, its antigen is unknown. The data stem from a study of beta chain features in type 1 diabetes. Study-level points and caveats: Significant though moderate, a shortening of TCRB CDR3s appeared in all four CD4+ subsets of Type 1 diabetes patients. There was a possibility that cDNA sequencing over-represented cells with high TCR expression. Among patients, naive, central memory and Treg TCRB repertoires appeared more similar than among healthy donors.

Reverse transcribing all isolated RNA meant expressed TCRB transcripts were sequenced. Profiled with immunoSEQ multiplex PCR; TCRdb holds only in-frame clones, not every one. The sample has some 300,000 clones; under 8.5% are singletons. CDR1 and CDR2 from the germline V gene are PRHDT and FYEKMQ (reference sequence). The ends were cut back, 5 bases at V and 0 bases at J, with 8 bases in the middle. CDR3 length equals 14 residues. The chain recombines TRBV13 with TRBJ2-4; a weak D match, TRBD2 (6 bases). The TCR originated in a woman under 30 in good health. Sample: central memory CD4+ T cells from blood. CDR3 residues: CASSPGLAKNIQYF. The CDR3 bases are TGTGCCAGCAGCCCGGGACTAGCCAAAAACATTCAGTACTTC.